The clone carrying this T cell receptor (beta chain) occurred once. Other nucleotide sequences from this sample produce the same CDR3. The deep-level immunoSEQ assay was used. Using immunoSEQ multiplex PCR, the repertoire was profiled, and TCRdb retains in-frame clones only, with some absent. The sample includes 1.5 million to 2.5 million clones, less than 95% seen only once; the top ten take 1.2%. The entry originates in a study of shared clonotypes between healthy human individuals. Turning to the study itself: The cohort comprised two women and a few men. Their ages spanned 18 to 49 years. A donor's plate count was three for CD4 naive and three for CD4 memory; CD8 naive had two and CD8 memory one.

Naive CD8 cells comprised CD45RO-negative, CCR7-positively selected cells, excluding terminally differentiated effector memory CD45RA+ cells. This CDR3 region has 15 residues. The germline V gene encodes CDR1 SGHDT and CDR2 YYEEEE. J lost 4 bases, V lost 0 bases, and 7 bases had no gene match. The chain is built from TRBV5-6 and TRBJ2-7; 7 bases are shared with TRBD2. This TCR derives from a man between 18 and 29 years old in good health. Sequenced sample: naive CD8+ T cells sorted from blood. The CDR3 DNA sequence: TGTGCCAGCAGCTTGGGCCTAGCGGAAGCGTACGAGCAGTACTTC. This gives the protein CASSLGLAEAYEQYF.